What follows are 7 T cell receptor beta chains derived from one specimen sequenced in a study of cytomegalovirus exposure and HLA in healthy donors. Method: immunoSEQ multiplex PCR; TCRdb's copy keeps in-frame clones and lacks some. The table records 150,000 to 200,000 clones, more than 75% of them present only once. The sample was PBMCs. Receptor source: a man aged 30 to 45 in good health and CMV-seropositive.

J is TRBJ2-7 and V is TRBV18; D gene uncertain. The CDR3 loop spans 13 amino acids. CDR1 and CDR2 (germline): KGHSH, LQKENI. V lost 5 bases and J 0 bases, leaving 8 bases between the germline ends. The CDR3 DNA reads TGTGCCAGCTCAACTTACGCCTCCTACGAGCAGTACTTC. It codes for CASSTYASYEQYF. The full variable domain, with the rest looked up from reference TRBV18 and TRBJ2-7, is NAGVMQNPRHLVRRRGQEARLRCSPMKGHSHVYWYRQLPEEGLKFMVYLQKENIIDESGMPKERFSAEFPKEGPSILRIQQVVRGDSAAYFCASSTYASYEQYFGPGTRLTVT.

The chain joins TRBV7-2 to TRBJ2-2; the D call may be TRBD1 or TRBD2 (5 bases each). Trimming left V 8 bases short and J 7 bases short, with 8 bases between. Germline CDR1 reads SGHTA; CDR2 reads FQGNSA. The CDR3 consists of 11 residues. CDR3 protein: CASEGHGELFF. The CDR3 nucleotides are TGTGCCAGCGAGGGGCACGGGGAGCTGTTTTTT.

The genes are TRBV5-1 and TRBJ2-7; D is undetermined. CDR3 size: 12 residues. Per the germline V gene, CDR1 is SGHRS and CDR2 is YFSETQ. V was pared by 0 bases and J by 5 bases, with 6 bases between. The DNA of the CDR3 is TGCGCCAGCAGCTTGGTTTTGCACGAGCAGTACTTC. It translates to CASSLVLHEQYF. Based on the CDR3 plus reference TRBV5-1 and TRBJ2-7, the full variable domain is KAGVTQTPRYLIKTRGQQVTLSCSPISGHRSVSWYQQTPGQGLQFLFEYFSETQRNKGNFPGRFSGRQFSNSRSEMNVSTLELGDSALYLCASSLVLHEQYFGPGTRLTVT.

In nucleotides, the CDR3 is TGTGCCACCCACCTGGGGACCGGGGGTGAAGCTTTCTTT. Protein product: CATHLGTGGEAFF. V gene TRBV6-6 combines with J gene TRBJ1-1; possibly TRBD1 for D (5 bases). V lost 10 bases and J 7 bases, leaving 19 bases between the germline ends. Germline V gene sequence: CDR1 MNHNY, CDR2 SVGAGI (reference sequence). The CDR3 sequence is 13 residues long.

This chain uses TRBV27 with TRBJ1-4; no clear D gene. Germline loops: CDR1 MNHEY, CDR2 SMNVEV (reference sequence). V shed 1 base and J shed 8 bases, with 20 bases lying between them. This CDR3 is 17 amino acids long. Here the CDR3 DNA reads TGTGCCAGCAGTTTATACCCCCCAGACCGGCGTTGGGAAAAACTGTTTTTT. Its translation is CASSLYPPDRRWEKLFF.

The chain links TRBV5-6 to TRBJ2-6; unclear D gene. Trimming cost V 0 bases and J 0 bases, with 10 bases left between them. This CDR3 comprises 17 residues. In germline, CDR1 is SGHDT, CDR2 YYEEEE. CDR3: CASSLVWAGSGANVLTF. The CDR3 DNA sequence: TGTGCCAGCAGCTTGGTATGGGCCGGCTCTGGGGCCAACGTCCTGACTTTC.

The V call is TRBV7-9, the J call TRBJ1-6; TRBD1 aligns across 8 bases. Per the germline V gene, CDR1 is SEHNR and CDR2 is FQNEAQ (reference sequence). V was clipped by 5 bases and J by 11 bases; unmatched bases: 5. The CDR3 has 13 amino acids. As DNA, the CDR3 is TGTGCCAGCAGCCCTTGGACAGGGCCACCCCTCCACTTT. Residues: CASSPWTGPPLHF.